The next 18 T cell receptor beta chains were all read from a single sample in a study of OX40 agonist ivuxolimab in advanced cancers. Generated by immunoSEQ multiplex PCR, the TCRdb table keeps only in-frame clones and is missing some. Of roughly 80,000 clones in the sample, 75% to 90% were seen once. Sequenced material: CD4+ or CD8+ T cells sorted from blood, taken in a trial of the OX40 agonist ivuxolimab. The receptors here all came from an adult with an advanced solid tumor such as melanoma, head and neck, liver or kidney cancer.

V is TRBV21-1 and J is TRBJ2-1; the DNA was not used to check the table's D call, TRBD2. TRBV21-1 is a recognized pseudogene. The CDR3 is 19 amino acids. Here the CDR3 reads CASSKASTSGGISYNEQFF. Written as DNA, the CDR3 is TGTGCCAGCAGCAAAGCCTCCACTAGCGGGGGGATATCCTACAATGAGCAGTTCTTC.

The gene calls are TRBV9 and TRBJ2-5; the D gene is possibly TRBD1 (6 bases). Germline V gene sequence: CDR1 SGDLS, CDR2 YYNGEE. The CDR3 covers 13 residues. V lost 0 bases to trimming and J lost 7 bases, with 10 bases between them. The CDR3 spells CASSVEGVGTQYF. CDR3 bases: TGTGCCAGCAGCGTAGAGGGGGTTGGGACCCAGTACTTC.

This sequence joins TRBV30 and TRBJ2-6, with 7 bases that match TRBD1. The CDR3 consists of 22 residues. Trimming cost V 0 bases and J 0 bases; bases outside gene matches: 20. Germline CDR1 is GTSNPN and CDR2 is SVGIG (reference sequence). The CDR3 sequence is CAWSVRIRDSSFWRSGANVLTF. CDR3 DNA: TGTGCCTGGAGTGTCCGTATCCGGGACAGTTCTTTTTGGCGCTCTGGGGCCAACGTCCTGACTTTC.

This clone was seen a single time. The chain's CDR3 is CASSLDRQMVGYTF. CDR3 sequence (DNA): TGTGCCAGCAGCTTAGATAGGCAGATGGTCGGCTACACCTTC. The chain carries TRBV7-2 and TRBJ1-2; no firm D call. CDR1 is SGHTA, CDR2 FQGNSA, per germline. V was clipped by 1 base and J by 8 bases, with 14 bases between them. This CDR3 region has 14 residues.

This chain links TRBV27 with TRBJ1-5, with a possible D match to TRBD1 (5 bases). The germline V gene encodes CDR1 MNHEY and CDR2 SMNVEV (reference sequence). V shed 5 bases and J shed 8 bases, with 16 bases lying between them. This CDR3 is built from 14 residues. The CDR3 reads CASSHQGKLEPQHF. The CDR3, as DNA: TGTGCCAGCAGTCACCAGGGAAAATTGGAGCCCCAGCATTTT.

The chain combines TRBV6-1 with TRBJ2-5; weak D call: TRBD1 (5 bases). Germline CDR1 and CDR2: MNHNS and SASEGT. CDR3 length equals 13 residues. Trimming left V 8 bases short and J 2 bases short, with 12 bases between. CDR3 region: CASQIRDQETQYF. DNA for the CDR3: TGTGCCAGCCAAATCAGGGATCAAGAGACCCAGTACTTC.

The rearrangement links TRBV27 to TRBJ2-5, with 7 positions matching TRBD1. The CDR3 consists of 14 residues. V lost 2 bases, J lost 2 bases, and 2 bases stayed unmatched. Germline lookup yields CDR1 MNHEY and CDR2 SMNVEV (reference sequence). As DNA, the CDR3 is TGTGCCAGCAGTTTAGACAGGGTGCAAGAGACCCAGTACTTC. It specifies CASSLDRVQETQYF.

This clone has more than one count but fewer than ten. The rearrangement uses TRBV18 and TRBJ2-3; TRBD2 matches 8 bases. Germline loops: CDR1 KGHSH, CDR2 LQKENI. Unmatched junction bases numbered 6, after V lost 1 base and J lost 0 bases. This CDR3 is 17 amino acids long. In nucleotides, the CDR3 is TGTGCCAGCTCACCACAAAGCGGGGGTGTTAGCACAGATACGCAGTATTTT. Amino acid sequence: CASSPQSGGVSTDTQYF.

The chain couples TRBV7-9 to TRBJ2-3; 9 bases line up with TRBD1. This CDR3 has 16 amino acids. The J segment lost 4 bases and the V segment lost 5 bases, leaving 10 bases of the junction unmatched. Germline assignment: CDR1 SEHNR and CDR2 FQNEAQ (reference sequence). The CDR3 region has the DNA TGTGCCAGCAGCCCTCGCCGGGACAGGGAGTCAGATACGCAGTATTTT. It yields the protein CASSPRRDRESDTQYF.

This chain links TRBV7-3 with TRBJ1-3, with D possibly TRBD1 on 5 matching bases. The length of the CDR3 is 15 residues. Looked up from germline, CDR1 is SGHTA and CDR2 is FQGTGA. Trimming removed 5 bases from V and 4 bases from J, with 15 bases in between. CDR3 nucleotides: TGTGCCAGCAGCATTACGGGGGGTTCAGGAAACACCATATATTTT. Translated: CASSITGGSGNTIYF. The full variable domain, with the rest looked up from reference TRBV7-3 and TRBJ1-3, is GAGVSQTPSNKVTEKGKYVELRCDPISGHTALYWYRQSLGQGPEFLIYFQGTGAADDSGLPNDRFFAVRPEGSVSTLKIQRTERGDSAVYLCASSITGGSGNTIYFGEGSWLTVV.

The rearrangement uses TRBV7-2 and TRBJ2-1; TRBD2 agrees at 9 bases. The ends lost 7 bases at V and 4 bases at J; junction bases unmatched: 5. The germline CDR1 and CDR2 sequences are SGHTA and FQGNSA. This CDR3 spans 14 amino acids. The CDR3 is CASILLAGYNEQFF. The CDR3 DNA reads TGTGCCAGCATCCTACTAGCGGGTTACAATGAGCAGTTCTTC.

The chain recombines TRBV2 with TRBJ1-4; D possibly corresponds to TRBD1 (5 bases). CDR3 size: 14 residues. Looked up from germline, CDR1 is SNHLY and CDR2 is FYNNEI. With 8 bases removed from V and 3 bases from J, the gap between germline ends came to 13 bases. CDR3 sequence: CASLRGAANEKLFF. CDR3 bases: TGTGCCAGCCTAAGGGGTGCGGCTAATGAAAAACTGTTTTTT.

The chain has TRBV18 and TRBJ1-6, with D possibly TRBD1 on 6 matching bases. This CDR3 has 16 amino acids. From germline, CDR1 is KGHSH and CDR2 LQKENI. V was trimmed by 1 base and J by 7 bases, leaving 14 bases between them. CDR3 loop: CASSPRGAGANSPLHF. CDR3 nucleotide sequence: TGTGCCAGCTCACCACGGGGGGCAGGGGCGAATTCACCCCTCCACTTT. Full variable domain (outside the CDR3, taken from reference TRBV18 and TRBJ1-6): NAGVMQNPRHLVRRRGQEARLRCSPMKGHSHVYWYRQLPEEGLKFMVYLQKENIIDESGMPKERFSAEFPKEGPSILRIQQVVRGDSAAYFCASSPRGAGANSPLHFGNGTRLTVT.

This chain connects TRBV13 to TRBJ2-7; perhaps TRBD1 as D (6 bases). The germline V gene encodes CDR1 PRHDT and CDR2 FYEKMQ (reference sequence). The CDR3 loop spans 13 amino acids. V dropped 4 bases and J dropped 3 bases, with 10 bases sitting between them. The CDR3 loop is CASSYNRVYEQYF. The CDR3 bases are TGTGCCAGCAGCTATAACAGGGTCTACGAGCAGTACTTC.

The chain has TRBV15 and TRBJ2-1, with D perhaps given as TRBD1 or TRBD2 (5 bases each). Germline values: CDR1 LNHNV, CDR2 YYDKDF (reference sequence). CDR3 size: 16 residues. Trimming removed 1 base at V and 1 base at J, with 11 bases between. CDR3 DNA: TGTGCCACCAGCAGAGGGGGGAGAGGATCCTACAATGAGCAGTTCTTC. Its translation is CATSRGGRGSYNEQFF.

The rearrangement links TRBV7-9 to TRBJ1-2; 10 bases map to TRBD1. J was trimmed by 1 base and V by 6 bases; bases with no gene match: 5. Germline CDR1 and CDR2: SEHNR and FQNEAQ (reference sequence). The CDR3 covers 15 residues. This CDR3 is CASSLGQGINYGYTF. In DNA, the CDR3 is TGTGCCAGCAGTTTGGGACAGGGGATTAACTATGGCTACACCTTC. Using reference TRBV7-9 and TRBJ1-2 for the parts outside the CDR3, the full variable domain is DTGVSQNPRHKITKRGQNVTFRCDPISEHNRLYWYRQTLGQGPEFLTYFQNEAQLEKSRLLSDRFSAERPKGSFSTLEIQRTEQGDSAMYLCASSLGQGINYGYTFGSGTRLTVV.

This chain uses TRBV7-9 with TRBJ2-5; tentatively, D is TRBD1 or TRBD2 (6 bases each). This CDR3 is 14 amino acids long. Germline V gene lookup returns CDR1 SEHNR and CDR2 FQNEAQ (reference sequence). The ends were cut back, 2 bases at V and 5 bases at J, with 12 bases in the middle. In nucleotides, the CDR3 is TGTGCCAGCAGCTTAACGGGGGCTGGTGAGACCCAGTACTTC. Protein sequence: CASSLTGAGETQYF. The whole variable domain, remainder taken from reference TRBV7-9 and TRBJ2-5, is DTGVSQNPRHKITKRGQNVTFRCDPISEHNRLYWYRQTLGQGPEFLTYFQNEAQLEKSRLLSDRFSAERPKGSFSTLEIQRTEQGDSAMYLCASSLTGAGETQYFGPGTRLLVL.

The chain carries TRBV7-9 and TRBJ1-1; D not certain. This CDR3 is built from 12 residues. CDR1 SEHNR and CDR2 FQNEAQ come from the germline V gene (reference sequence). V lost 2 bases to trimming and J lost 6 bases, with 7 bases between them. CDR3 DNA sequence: TGTGCCAGCAGCTTAATAGTTGCTGAAGCTTTCTTT. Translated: CASSLIVAEAFF. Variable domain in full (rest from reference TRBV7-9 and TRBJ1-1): DTGVSQNPRHKITKRGQNVTFRCDPISEHNRLYWYRQTLGQGPEFLTYFQNEAQLEKSRLLSDRFSAERPKGSFSTLEIQRTEQGDSAMYLCASSLIVAEAFFGQGTRLTVV.